Many counts were recorded for the clone carrying this T cell receptor beta chain. Its target is not known. The data derive from a study of CD8 T cells in ankylosing spondylitis. The CDR3 is 14 residues long. The V gene lost 3 bases and the J gene lost 0 bases, with 5 bases spanning the gap. Findings and caveats of the study: Clones linked to disease were reported to show significant enrichment in matched ankylosing spondylitis synovial fluid. A TCR beta motif made of several highly homologous variants seemed typical of ankylosing spondylitis blood. Clones that were linked to disease were CD8+ and were relatively rare in peripheral blood.

Researchers built TCR beta libraries using quantitative 5'-RACE with molecular barcodes. In TCRdb, the 5' RACE reads were re-called with MiXCR into one record per CDR3 protein. The repertoire has some 87,000 distinct CDR3 sequences, 7.5% to 9% of them found once; the top ten carry approximately 4.8%. The sequence was collected from a male donor with ankylosing spondylitis or in good health (not recorded which). Sequencing was done on a sample of blood, either unsorted or a sorted T cell fraction (not recorded which). The genes are TRBV12-3 or TRBV12-4 and TRBJ1-4; no definite D call. CDR3 region: CASSFSSTNEKLFF. Here the CDR3 DNA reads TGTGCCAGCAGTTTCAGCTCAACTAATGAAAAACTGTTTTTT.